This T cell receptor beta chain comes out of a study of blood T cell repertoires in COVID-19. Study-wide context: PBMCs, B-cell-depleted T cells, or T cells were the source of the cDNA or gDNA that made up the material.

Source study methods: Nucleated cell number was recorded as an estimate derived from reference gene primer amplification. Profiled with immunoSEQ multiplex PCR; TCRdb holds only in-frame clones, not every one. Clone size and V and J calls were adopted from that table, with D and trimming inferred from the DNA. Of 450,000 or so clones in the sample, approximately 90% were seen once. The CDR3 has 15 amino acids. The germline V and J ends were trimmed by 0 bases and 4 bases, with 12 bases remaining between them. Germline assignment: CDR1 GTSNPN and CDR2 SVGIG (reference sequence). Patients from Seattle were sampled longitudinally, starting during active infection.

The sample consisted of peripheral blood. This clonotype was obtained from a man younger than 35 with COVID-19, enrolled during active disease. The chain couples TRBV30 to TRBJ2-2; D unclear. This CDR3 is CAWSVSGFGTGELFF. CDR3 nucleotide sequence: TGTGCCTGGAGTGTCTCGGGTTTCGGCACCGGGGAGCTGTTTTTT.